The rows below give T cell receptor beta chains drawn from one sample of a study of human T cells and chemical hapten exposure. MiXCR, run by TCRdb on the RACE reads, gives a single entry per CDR3 protein. The profile covers about 260,000 distinct CDR3 sequences, with more than 6.5% appearing a single time and over 2% taken by the ten largest. The sample was whole blood, taken in connection with sensitization to the hapten diphenylcyclopropenone (DPC). These receptor sequences come from a woman aged 40-49 years with alopecia areata. Some clones in this sample may be carry-over from other donors' samples. Each CDR3 is given with its conserved first and last residue. Each record gives: J gene, clone size, V gene, D gene, CDR3 protein, CDR3 DNA. D genes are given only for firm matches. Part of the rows lack a size; the others show once, few, many or a class for expanded clones.

TRBJ2-1	.	TRBV10-3	.	CATQRGGSYNEQFF	TGTGCCACCCAACGGGGAGGCTCTTACAATGAGCAGTTCTTC
TRBJ2-7	many	TRBV5-1	TRBD2	CASSPRTSGDAYEQYF	TGCGCCAGCAGCCCCAGGACTAGCGGGGACGCCTACGAGCAGTACTTC
TRBJ1-2	.	TRBV3-1	.	CASSPQPTARSYTF	TGTGCCAGCAGCCCACAGCCGACAGCGAGGAGCTACACCTTC
TRBJ2-3	.	TRBV7-9	.	CAGSLDGLFTDTQYF	TGTGCCGGCAGCTTAGATGGGTTATTCACAGATACGCAGTATTTT
TRBJ2-7	few	TRBV27	TRBD1	CASSPRTGLEQYF	TGTGCCAGCAGCCCCAGGACAGGATTAGAGCAGTACTTC
TRBJ2-3	many	TRBV27	.	CASSLKLGATDTQYF	TGTGCCAGCAGTTTGAAACTAGGGGCCACAGATACGCAGTATTTT
TRBJ2-2	many	TRBV9	.	CASSVVAAGTGELFF	TGTGCCAGCAGCGTAGTCGCGGCCGGCACCGGGGAGCTGTTTTTT
TRBJ1-3	.	TRBV6-5	.	CASSYSQGRNTIYF	TGTGCCAGCAGTTACTCCCAAGGACGAAACACCATATATTTT
TRBJ1-1	.	TRBV6-5	.	CASSDAQRVAEAFF	TGTGCCAGCAGTGACGCCCAACGAGTAGCTGAAGCTTTCTTT
TRBJ2-3	many	TRBV2	.	CASDRQDTDTQYF	TGTGCCAGCGACAGGCAGGACACAGATACGCAGTATTTT
TRBJ2-7	few	TRBV28	.	CASSSIGTGTYEQYF	TGTGCCAGCAGTTCAATCGGGACGGGCACCTACGAGCAGTACTTC
TRBJ2-5	.	TRBV5-1	TRBD2	CASSEGTSGRGQTQYF	TGCGCCAGCTCCGAGGGCACTAGCGGGAGGGGGCAGACCCAGTACTTC
TRBJ1-1	few	TRBV4-2	TRBD1	CASSQAPGQLNTEAFF	TGTGCCAGCAGCCAAGCTCCGGGACAGCTGAACACTGAAGCTTTCTTT
TRBJ1-2	many	TRBV27	.	CASSPQPGPLGYTF	TGTGCCAGCAGTCCTCAGCCCGGGCCCCTAGGCTACACCTTC
TRBJ2-7	few	TRBV20-1	.	CSASPGGRSYEQYF	TGCAGTGCATCCCCAGGGGGGAGATCCTACGAGCAGTACTTC
TRBJ2-1	few	TRBV27	.	CASSLEGPTYNEQFF	TGTGCCAGCAGTTTAGAGGGTCCAACCTACAATGAGCAGTTCTTC
TRBJ2-2	.	TRBV28	TRBD2	CASSRAGDSVGELFF	TGTGCCAGCAGCCGGGCGGGAGATTCAGTCGGGGAGCTGTTTTTT
TRBJ1-1	.	TRBV6-1	.	CASQLTGLNTEAFF	TGTGCCAGCCAGCTTACAGGTCTGAACACTGAAGCTTTCTTT
TRBJ1-1	.	TRBV20-1	.	CSATGIGWNTEAFF	TGCAGTGCTACAGGGATAGGATGGAACACTGAAGCTTTCTTT
TRBJ2-1	.	TRBV6-5	.	CASKGASNEQFF	TGTGCCAGCAAAGGCGCTAGCAATGAGCAGTTCTTC
TRBJ2-5	.	TRBV3-1	TRBD1	CASSPGLFRGRETQYF	TGTGCCAGCAGCCCTGGACTATTCAGGGGGCGAGAGACCCAGTACTTC
TRBJ2-2	.	TRBV20-1	.	CSARDFNTGELFF	TGCAGTGCGAGGGACTTTAACACCGGGGAGCTGTTTTTT
TRBJ2-3	few	TRBV30	TRBD2	CAWSVRGGPDTQYF	TGTGCCTGGAGTGTACGGGGGGGCCCAGATACGCAGTATTTT
TRBJ2-2	few	TRBV20-1	TRBD2	CSASSGLAGTGELFF	TGCAGTGCTTCTTCTGGACTAGCCGGGACCGGGGAGCTGTTTTTT
TRBJ2-7	few	TRBV20-1	.	CSARESYEQYF	TGCAGTGCTAGAGAGAGTTACGAGCAGTACTTC
TRBJ2-3	few	TRBV29-1	.	CSGITGGTDTQYF	TGCAGCGGTATTACTGGCGGCACAGATACGCAGTATTTT
TRBJ1-2	.	TRBV29-1	.	CSVEVAGTYGYTF	TGCAGCGTTGAAGTGGCAGGGACCTATGGCTACACCTTC
TRBJ2-1	.	TRBV7-2	TRBD2	CASSSTSGDNEQFF	TGTGCCAGCAGCTCGACTAGCGGGGATAATGAGCAGTTCTTC
TRBJ2-2	.	TRBV7-2	.	CASSPPPGSTGELFF	TGTGCCAGCAGCCCACCCCCGGGTTCTACCGGGGAGCTGTTTTTT
TRBJ1-6	few	TRBV28	TRBD1	CASRDREGSPLHF	TGTGCCAGCCGGGACAGGGAAGGGTCACCCCTCCACTTT
TRBJ2-1	.	TRBV7-2	.	CASSLDSGPYNEQFF	TGTGCCAGCAGCTTAGACAGCGGGCCTTACAATGAGCAGTTCTTC
TRBJ2-5	.	TRBV27	.	CASSSGMTQETQYF	TGTGCCAGCAGTTCGGGCATGACCCAAGAGACCCAGTACTTC
TRBJ2-7	few	TRBV6-2/TRBV6-3	TRBD2	CASSYGGRAYEQYF	TGTGCCAGCAGTTACGGCGGGAGGGCCTACGAGCAGTACTTC
TRBJ1-2	many	TRBV5-1	TRBD1	CASSLRQGSGYTF	TGCGCCAGCAGCCTAAGACAGGGGTCCGGCTACACCTTC
TRBJ2-5	few	TRBV7-2	.	CARGEETQYF	TGTGCCAGGGGGGAAGAGACCCAGTACTTC
TRBJ1-1	.	TRBV20-1	.	CSATFGRPGTEAFF	TGCAGTGCTACATTCGGACGGCCGGGAACTGAAGCTTTCTTT
TRBJ2-4	few	TRBV12-3/TRBV12-4	.	CASSLRSGQIIQYF	TGTGCCAGCAGTTTAAGGTCCGGACAGATTATTCAGTACTTC
TRBJ1-2	few	TRBV10-3	TRBD1	CAIRGTGIDGYTF	TGTGCCATCAGGGGGACAGGGATTGATGGCTACACCTTC
TRBJ1-4	.	TRBV2	.	CASRGDRTNEKLFF	TGTGCCAGCAGGGGGGACCGCACTAATGAAAAACTGTTTTTT
TRBJ2-3	.	TRBV5-1	TRBD2	CASSLSGVTSTDTQYF	TGCGCCAGCAGCTTGAGCGGGGTCACTAGCACAGATACGCAGTATTTT
TRBJ2-1	many	TRBV7-2	.	CASSLETGEQFF	TGTGCCAGCAGCTTGGAGACGGGGGAGCAGTTCTTC
TRBJ1-1	.	TRBV27	.	CASSPRVRAEAFF	TGTGCCAGCAGTCCCAGGGTGAGGGCTGAAGCTTTCTTT
TRBJ2-3	few	TRBV4-2	.	CASSQDDGVTDTQYF	TGTGCCAGCAGCCAAGATGATGGCGTCACAGATACGCAGTATTTT
TRBJ2-7	few	TRBV6-6	.	CASSYARANEQYF	TGTGCCAGCAGTTACGCCCGGGCCAACGAGCAGTACTTC
TRBJ1-5	few	TRBV4-3	.	CASSQDRGGDLPQHF	TGCGCCAGCAGCCAAGATAGGGGGGGCGACTTGCCCCAGCATTTT
TRBJ2-5	.	TRBV12-3/TRBV12-4	.	CASSSGARETQYF	TGTGCCAGCAGTTCCGGGGCTCGGGAGACCCAGTACTTC
TRBJ2-1	once	TRBV20-1	.	CSAGLRGPQKSYNEQFF	TGCAGTGCTGGCTTACGGGGACCTCAAAAATCCTACAATGAGCAGTTCTTC
TRBJ2-3	few	TRBV6-5	.	CATLDWGTDTQYF	TGTGCCACTTTAGACTGGGGCACAGATACGCAGTATTTT
TRBJ2-1	.	TRBV12-2	.	CASRDGTSGDEQFF	TGTGCAAGTCGCGACGGGACTAGCGGGGATGAGCAGTTCTTC
TRBJ2-7	.	TRBV29-1	.	CSVFVPRLSHPQRSYEQYF	TGCAGCGTTTTCGTTCCCCGACTTTCCCACCCGCAGAGGTCCTACGAGCAGTACTTC
TRBJ1-4	.	TRBV18	.	CASSPRATNEKLFF	TGTGCCAGCTCGCCCCGTGCGACTAATGAAAAACTGTTTTTT
TRBJ2-4	few	TRBV12-3/TRBV12-4	TRBD1	CASTGTAVYIQYF	TGTGCCAGCACGGGGACAGCTGTATACATTCAGTACTTC
TRBJ1-4	few	TRBV7-2	TRBD1	CASSLASGGQGVLKLFF	TGTGCCAGCAGCTTAGCGTCTGGGGGACAGGGCGTTCTTAAACTGTTTTTT
TRBJ2-5	few	TRBV27	.	CASSFLTGSPETQYF	TGTGCCAGCAGTTTTTTAACAGGGTCCCCAGAGACCCAGTACTTC
TRBJ2-5	few	TRBV7-9	TRBD1	CASSLRWDSQETQYF	TGTGCCAGCAGCTTAAGGTGGGACAGCCAAGAGACCCAGTACTTC
TRBJ1-5	.	TRBV29-1	.	CSVREGSQPQHF	TGCAGCGTTAGGGAAGGAAGTCAGCCCCAGCATTTT
TRBJ2-1	.	TRBV19	.	CASSRGPSHPYNEQFF	TGTGCCAGTAGTAGGGGGCCTTCCCACCCTTACAATGAGCAGTTCTTC
TRBJ1-2	many	TRBV28	TRBD1	CASRGTGDQGTF	TGTGCCAGCAGAGGGACAGGGGATCAAGGCACCTTC
TRBJ2-3	many	TRBV12-3/TRBV12-4	TRBD2	CASSPFAGGGGTDTQYF	TGTGCCAGCAGCCCCTTCGCGGGAGGAGGTGGAACAGATACGCAGTATTTT
TRBJ1-1	.	TRBV7-2	TRBD1	CASSPYRGTEAFF	TGTGCCAGCAGCCCGTACAGGGGCACTGAAGCTTTCTTT